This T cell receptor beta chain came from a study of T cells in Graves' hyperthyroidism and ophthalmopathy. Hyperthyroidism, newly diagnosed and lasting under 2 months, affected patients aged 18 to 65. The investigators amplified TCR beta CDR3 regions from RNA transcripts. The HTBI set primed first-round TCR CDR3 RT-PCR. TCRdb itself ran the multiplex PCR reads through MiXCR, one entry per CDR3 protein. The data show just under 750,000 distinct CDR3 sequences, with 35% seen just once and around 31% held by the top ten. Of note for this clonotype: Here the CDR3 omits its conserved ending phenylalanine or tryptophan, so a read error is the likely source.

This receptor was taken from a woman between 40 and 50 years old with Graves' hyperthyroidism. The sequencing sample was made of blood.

CDR3 in DNA: TGTGCCAGCAGCCAGTACCGGGGGGCGAGCACTGAAGCTTTCCTT. It encodes CASSQYRGASTEAFL. The chain has TRBV7-8 and TRBJ1-1; D may be TRBD1 (6 bases). The CDR3 is 15 amino acids. Germline V gene sequence: CDR1 SGHVS, CDR2 FQNEAQ. Deletions cut 5 bases from V and 4 bases from J, with 17 bases between.